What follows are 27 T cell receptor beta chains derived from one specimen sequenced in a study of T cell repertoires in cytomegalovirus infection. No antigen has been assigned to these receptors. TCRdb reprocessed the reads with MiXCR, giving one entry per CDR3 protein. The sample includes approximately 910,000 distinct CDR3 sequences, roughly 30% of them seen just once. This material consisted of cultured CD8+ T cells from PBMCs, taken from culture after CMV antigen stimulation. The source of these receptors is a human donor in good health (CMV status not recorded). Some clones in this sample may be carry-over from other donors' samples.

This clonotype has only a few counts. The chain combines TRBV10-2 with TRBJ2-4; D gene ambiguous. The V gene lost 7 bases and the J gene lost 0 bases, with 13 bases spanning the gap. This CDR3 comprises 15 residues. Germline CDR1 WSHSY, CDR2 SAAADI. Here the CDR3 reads CASTLGRVAKNIQYF. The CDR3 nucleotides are TGCGCCAGCACCTTAGGACGGGTAGCCAAAAACATTCAGTACTTC.

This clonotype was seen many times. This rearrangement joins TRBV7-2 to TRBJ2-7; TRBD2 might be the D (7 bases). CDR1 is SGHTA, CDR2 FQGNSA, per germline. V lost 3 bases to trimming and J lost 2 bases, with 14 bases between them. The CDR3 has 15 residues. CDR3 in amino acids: CASSFGGGSAYEQYF. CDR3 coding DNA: TGTGCCAGCAGCTTTGGGGGGGGCTCCGCCTACGAGCAGTACTTC.

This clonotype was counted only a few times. The CDR3 DNA follows: TGCGCCAGCAGCCATACCACGACGGGGAATCAGCCCCAGCATTTT. Protein sequence: CASSHTTTGNQPQHF. The chain recombines TRBV4-1 with TRBJ1-5; D not certain. Germline CDR1 is MGHRA and CDR2 is YSYEKL. V lost 3 bases to trimming and J lost 4 bases, with 13 bases between them. The CDR3 loop spans 15 amino acids.

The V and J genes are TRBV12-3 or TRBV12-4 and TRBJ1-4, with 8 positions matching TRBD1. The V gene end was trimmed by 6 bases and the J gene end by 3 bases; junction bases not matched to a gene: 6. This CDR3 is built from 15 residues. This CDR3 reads CASRGQGSANEKLFF. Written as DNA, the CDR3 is TGTGCCAGCAGAGGACAGGGATCGGCTAATGAAAAACTGTTTTTT.

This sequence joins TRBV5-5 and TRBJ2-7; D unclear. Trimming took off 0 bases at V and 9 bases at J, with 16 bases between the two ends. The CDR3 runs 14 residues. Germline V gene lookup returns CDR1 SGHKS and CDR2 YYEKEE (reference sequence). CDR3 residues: CASSLDAALIRQYF. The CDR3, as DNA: TGTGCCAGCAGCTTGGACGCTGCACTCATACGGCAGTACTTC.

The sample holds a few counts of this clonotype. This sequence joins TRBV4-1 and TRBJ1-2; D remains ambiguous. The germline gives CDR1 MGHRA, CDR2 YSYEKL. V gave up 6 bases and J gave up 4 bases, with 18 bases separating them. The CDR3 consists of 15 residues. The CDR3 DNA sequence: TGCGCCAGCAGTCAAACACGCACAGATGGCTATGGCTACACCTTC. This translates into CASSQTRTDGYGYTF.

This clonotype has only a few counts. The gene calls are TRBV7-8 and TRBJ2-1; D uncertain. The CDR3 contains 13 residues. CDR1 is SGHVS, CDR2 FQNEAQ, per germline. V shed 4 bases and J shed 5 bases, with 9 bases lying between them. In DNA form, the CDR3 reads TGTGCCAGCAGCTACGAGCCAGACAATGAGCAGTTCTTC. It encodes CASSYEPDNEQFF.

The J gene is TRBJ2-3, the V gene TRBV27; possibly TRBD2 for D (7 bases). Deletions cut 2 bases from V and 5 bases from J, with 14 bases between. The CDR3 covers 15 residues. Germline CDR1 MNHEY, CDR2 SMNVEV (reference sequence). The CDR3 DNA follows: TGTGCCAGCAGTTTAATTGGGGGGGCCAAAGATACGCAGTATTTT. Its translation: CASSLIGGAKDTQYF.

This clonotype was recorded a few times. The CDR3 DNA follows: TGTGCCAGCAGTTTGGGCCGCCGGGGATACGAGCAGTACGTC. Protein: CASSLGRRGYEQYV. The chain couples TRBV27 to TRBJ2-7; weak D call: TRBD2 (5 bases). Trimming stripped 3 bases from V and 4 bases from J, with 13 bases between. The CDR3 loop spans 14 amino acids. Germline V gene sequence: CDR1 MNHEY, CDR2 SMNVEV (reference sequence).

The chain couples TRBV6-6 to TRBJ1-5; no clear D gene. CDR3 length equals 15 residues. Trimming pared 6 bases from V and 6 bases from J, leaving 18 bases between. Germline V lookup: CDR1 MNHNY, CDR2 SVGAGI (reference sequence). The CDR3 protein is CASRAWAGKSQPQHF. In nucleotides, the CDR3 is TGTGCCAGCAGAGCCTGGGCGGGGAAAAGTCAGCCCCAGCATTTT.

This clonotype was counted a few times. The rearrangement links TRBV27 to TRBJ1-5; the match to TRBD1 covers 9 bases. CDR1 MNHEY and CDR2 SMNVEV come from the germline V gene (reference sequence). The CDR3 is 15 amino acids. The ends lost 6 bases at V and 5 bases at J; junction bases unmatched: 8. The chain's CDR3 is CASRRWDREDQPQHF. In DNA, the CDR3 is TGTGCCAGCAGGAGATGGGACAGGGAAGATCAGCCCCAGCATTTT.

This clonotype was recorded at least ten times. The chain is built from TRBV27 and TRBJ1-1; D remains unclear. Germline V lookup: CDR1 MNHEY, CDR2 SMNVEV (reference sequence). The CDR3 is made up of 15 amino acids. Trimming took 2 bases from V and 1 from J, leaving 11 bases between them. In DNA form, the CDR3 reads TGTGCCAGCAGTTTAGGGAGCGGTTGGAACACTGAAGCTTTCTTT. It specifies CASSLGSGWNTEAFF.

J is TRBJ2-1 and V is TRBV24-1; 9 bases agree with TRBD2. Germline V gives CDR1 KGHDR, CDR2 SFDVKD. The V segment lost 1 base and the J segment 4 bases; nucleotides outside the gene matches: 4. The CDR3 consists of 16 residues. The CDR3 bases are TGTGCCACCAGTGATTTACCGCGGGGGGGATACAATGAGCAGTTCTTC. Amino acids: CATSDLPRGGYNEQFF.

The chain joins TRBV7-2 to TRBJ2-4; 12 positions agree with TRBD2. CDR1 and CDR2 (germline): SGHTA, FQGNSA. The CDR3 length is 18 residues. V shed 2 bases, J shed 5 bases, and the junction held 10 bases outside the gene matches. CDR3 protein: CASSLRAPLAGGQNIQYF. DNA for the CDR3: TGTGCCAGCAGCTTACGGGCCCCCCTAGCGGGGGGGCAAAACATTCAGTACTTC.

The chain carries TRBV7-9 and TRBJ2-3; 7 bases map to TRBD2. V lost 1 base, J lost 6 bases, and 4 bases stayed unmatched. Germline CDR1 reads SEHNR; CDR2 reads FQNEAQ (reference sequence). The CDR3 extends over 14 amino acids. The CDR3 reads CASSLDLREDTQYF. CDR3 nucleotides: TGTGCCAGCAGCTTAGATCTGCGGGAGGATACGCAGTATTTT.

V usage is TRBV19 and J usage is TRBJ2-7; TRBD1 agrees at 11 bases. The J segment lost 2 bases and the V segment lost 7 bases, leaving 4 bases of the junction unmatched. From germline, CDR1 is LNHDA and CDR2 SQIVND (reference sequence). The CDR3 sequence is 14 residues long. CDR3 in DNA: TGTGCCAGTACTGTGGGACAGGGGGCCTACGAGCAGTACTTC. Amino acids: CASTVGQGAYEQYF.

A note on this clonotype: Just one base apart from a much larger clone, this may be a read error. CDR3 loop: CASSSREGGWYGYIF. The CDR3 DNA is TGTGCCAGCAGCTCCAGAGAAGGGGGGTGGTATGGCTACATCTTC. V is TRBV7-2 and J is TRBJ1-2; maybe TRBD1 (6 bases). The germline gives CDR1 SGHTA, CDR2 FQGNSA. The CDR3 sequence is 15 residues long.

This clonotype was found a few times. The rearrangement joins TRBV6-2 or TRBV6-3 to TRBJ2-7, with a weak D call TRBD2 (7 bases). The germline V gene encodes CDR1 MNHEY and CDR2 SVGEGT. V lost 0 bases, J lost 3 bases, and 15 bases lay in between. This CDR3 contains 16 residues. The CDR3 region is CASSYSRRGPFYEQYV. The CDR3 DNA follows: TGTGCCAGCAGTTACTCACGGCGGGGGCCGTTCTACGAGCAGTACGTC.

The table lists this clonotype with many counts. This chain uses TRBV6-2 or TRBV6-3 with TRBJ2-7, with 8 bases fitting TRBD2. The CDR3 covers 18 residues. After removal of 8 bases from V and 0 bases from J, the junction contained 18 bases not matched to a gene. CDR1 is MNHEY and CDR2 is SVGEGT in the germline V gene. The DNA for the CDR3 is TGTGCCAGCCCAACCGACACCGGGGAGCGGGGGAGCTCCTACGAGCAGTACGTC. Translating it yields CASPTDTGERGSSYEQYV.

Here the CDR3 reads CASSSRDSDGYTF. CDR3 nucleotide sequence: TGTGCCAGCAGCTCCCGGGACTCAGATGGCTACACCTTC. The chain recombines TRBV7-9 with TRBJ1-2; the D gene is possibly TRBD1 (5 bases). Germline CDR1 and CDR2: SEHNR and FQNEAQ (reference sequence). The CDR3 spans 13 residues. V was pared by 4 bases and J by 6 bases, with 12 bases between.

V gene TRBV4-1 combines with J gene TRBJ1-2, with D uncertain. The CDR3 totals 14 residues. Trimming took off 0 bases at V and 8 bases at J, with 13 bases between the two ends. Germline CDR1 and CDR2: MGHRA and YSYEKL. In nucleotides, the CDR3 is TGCGCCAGCAGCCAAGATCAGAGCGCGGGAGGCTACACCTTC. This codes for CASSQDQSAGGYTF.

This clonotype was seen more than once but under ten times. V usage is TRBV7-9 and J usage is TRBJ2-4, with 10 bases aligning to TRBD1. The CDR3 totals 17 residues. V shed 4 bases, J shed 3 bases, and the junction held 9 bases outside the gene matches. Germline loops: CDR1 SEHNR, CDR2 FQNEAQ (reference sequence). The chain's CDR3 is CASSSSGTGVVKNIQYF. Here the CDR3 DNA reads TGTGCCAGCAGCTCATCCGGGACAGGGGTTGTCAAAAACATTCAGTACTTC.

CDR3 in DNA: TGCGCCAGCAGCTTTACCGGGACTTACAATCAGCCCCAGCATTTT. It specifies CASSFTGTYNQPQHF. The rearrangement joins TRBV5-1 to TRBJ1-5; TRBD1 is a possible D gene (5 bases). This CDR3 has 15 amino acids. The V end lost 2 bases, the J end lost 3 bases, and 12 bases lay between the germline ends. Germline assignment: CDR1 SGHRS and CDR2 YFSETQ.

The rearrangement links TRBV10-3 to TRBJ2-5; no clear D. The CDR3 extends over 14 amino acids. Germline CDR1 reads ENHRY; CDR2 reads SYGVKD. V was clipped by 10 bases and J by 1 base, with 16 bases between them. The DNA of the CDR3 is TGTGCCACCCTCGGACCGAAACCCCAAGAGACCCAGTACTTC. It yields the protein CATLGPKPQETQYF.

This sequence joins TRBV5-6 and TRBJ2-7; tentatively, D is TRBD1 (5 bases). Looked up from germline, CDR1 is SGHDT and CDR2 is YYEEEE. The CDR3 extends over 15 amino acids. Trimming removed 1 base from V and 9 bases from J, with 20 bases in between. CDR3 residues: CASSLTGTYQLGQYV. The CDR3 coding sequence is TGTGCCAGCAGCTTGACAGGAACTTACCAACTGGGGCAGTACGTC.

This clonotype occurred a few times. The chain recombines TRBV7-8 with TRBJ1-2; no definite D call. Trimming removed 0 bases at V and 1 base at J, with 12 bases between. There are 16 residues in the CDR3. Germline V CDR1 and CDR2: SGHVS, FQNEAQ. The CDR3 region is CASSLALEDFNYGYTF. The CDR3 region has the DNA TGTGCCAGCAGCTTAGCGCTGGAGGACTTTAACTATGGCTACACCTTC.

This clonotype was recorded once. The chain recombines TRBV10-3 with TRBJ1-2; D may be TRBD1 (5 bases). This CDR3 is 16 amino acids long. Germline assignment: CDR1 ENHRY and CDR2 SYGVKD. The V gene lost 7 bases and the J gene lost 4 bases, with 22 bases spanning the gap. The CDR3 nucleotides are TGTGCCATCACCAAGTACCATTACGAGGGGTTCTATGGCTACACCTTC. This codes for CAITKYHYEGFYGYTF.